Listed below are T cell receptor beta chains from one sample, sequenced in a study of blood T cell repertoires in COVID-19. TCRdb keeps only in-frame clones here, not all; method: immunoSEQ multiplex PCR. The data show 100,000 to 150,000 clones, with about 70% seen just once and approximately 6% held by the top ten. Sequencing used peripheral blood. The source is a man older than 75 with COVID-19, enrolled during active disease. CDR3s include the opening cysteine and the closing phenylalanine or tryptophan. The order of the fields is CDR3 DNA, CDR3 protein, clone size, V gene, J gene, D gene. D genes are given only for firm matches. The listing skips clone size in some rows; elsewhere it reads once, few, many or a size class.

cdr3_nt: TGTGCCAGCAGCTTCACAGGGGTCATGAACACTGAAGCTTTCTTT; cdr3_aa: CASSFTGVMNTEAFF; clone_size: few; v_call: TRBV7-8; j_call: TRBJ1-1; d_call: TRBD1
cdr3_nt: TGTGCCAGCAGCGTATTATCAGGGGGCACCGGGGAGCTGTTTTTT; cdr3_aa: CASSVLSGGTGELFF; clone_size: NA; v_call: TRBV9; j_call: TRBJ2-2; d_call: TRBD1
cdr3_nt: TGTGCCAGCAGCTCTGGTGCGGGAGCAATATATGAGCAGTTCTTC; cdr3_aa: CASSSGAGAIYEQFF; clone_size: few; v_call: TRBV7-3; j_call: TRBJ2-1; d_call: TRBD2
cdr3_nt: TGTGCCAGCTCACCACCGTGGACAAACCGAAACACCATATATTTT; cdr3_aa: CASSPPWTNRNTIYF; clone_size: NA; v_call: TRBV18; j_call: TRBJ1-3; d_call: NA
cdr3_nt: TGCGCCAGCAGCTTGGCGACAGGCCCAAATTTGAACACTGAAGCTTTCTTT; cdr3_aa: CASSLATGPNLNTEAFF; clone_size: NA; v_call: TRBV5-1; j_call: TRBJ1-1; d_call: NA
cdr3_nt: TGTGCCAGCAACCGGGGGGGGCTAGCGGAACTTTCCGCCGAGACCCAGTACTTC; cdr3_aa: CASNRGGLAELSAETQYF; clone_size: NA; v_call: TRBV7-9; j_call: TRBJ2-5; d_call: TRBD2
cdr3_nt: TGTGCCAGCAGCTCCGGGACAGGGTACTACGAGCAGTACTTC; cdr3_aa: CASSSGTGYYEQYF; clone_size: NA; v_call: TRBV2; j_call: TRBJ2-7; d_call: TRBD1
cdr3_nt: TGTGCCAGCAGTCCGGGACAGGGGGCAAGGGGTAATTCACCCCTCCACTTT; cdr3_aa: CASSPGQGARGNSPLHF; clone_size: NA; v_call: TRBV19; j_call: TRBJ1-6; d_call: TRBD1
cdr3_nt: TGCAGTGCTAGTTATAGGGGTACTGAAGCTTTCTTT; cdr3_aa: CSASYRGTEAFF; clone_size: NA; v_call: TRBV20-1; j_call: TRBJ1-1; d_call: NA
cdr3_nt: TGTGCCAGCAGTCCGGGACTAGCGGGAGGCTCTGAGCAGTTCTTC; cdr3_aa: CASSPGLAGGSEQFF; clone_size: NA; v_call: TRBV6-5; j_call: TRBJ2-1; d_call: TRBD2
cdr3_nt: TGTGCCAGCAGCCTACAGGGTCTAGTCTACGAGCAGTACTTC; cdr3_aa: CASSLQGLVYEQYF; clone_size: NA; v_call: TRBV28; j_call: TRBJ2-7; d_call: NA
cdr3_nt: TGTGCCAGCAGTATGGGGACTAGCCGGAATGAGCAGTTCTTC; cdr3_aa: CASSMGTSRNEQFF; clone_size: NA; v_call: TRBV27; j_call: TRBJ2-1; d_call: TRBD2
cdr3_nt: TGTGCCTGGAGTGTAGCGGGCACAGATACGCAGTATTTT; cdr3_aa: CAWSVAGTDTQYF; clone_size: NA; v_call: TRBV30; j_call: TRBJ2-3; d_call: NA
cdr3_nt: TGTGCCAGCAGTGAAGGGGCTTCGGGAGGAAACACCATATATTTT; cdr3_aa: CASSEGASGGNTIYF; clone_size: NA; v_call: TRBV6-1; j_call: TRBJ1-3; d_call: NA
cdr3_nt: TGTGCCTGGAGTAGTGGTCCGACGGGGACTGAAGCTTTCTTT; cdr3_aa: CAWSSGPTGTEAFF; clone_size: NA; v_call: TRBV30; j_call: TRBJ1-1; d_call: NA
cdr3_nt: TGTGCCACACAGGGTAGCGGAAACACCATATATTTT; cdr3_aa: CATQGSGNTIYF; clone_size: few; v_call: TRBV24-1; j_call: TRBJ1-3; d_call: NA
cdr3_nt: TGCAGCGTTGCTGCCCCGGCGGGGGCCGAGCAGTTCTTC; cdr3_aa: CSVAAPAGAEQFF; clone_size: few; v_call: TRBV29-1; j_call: TRBJ2-1; d_call: NA
cdr3_nt: TGTGCCAGCAGCTGGGGACAGCCCTCCTACGAGCAGTACTTC; cdr3_aa: CASSWGQPSYEQYF; clone_size: NA; v_call: TRBV7-2; j_call: TRBJ2-7; d_call: TRBD1
cdr3_nt: TGTGCCAGCAGCCTCTTCAGTGGCGAGCAGTACTTC; cdr3_aa: CASSLFSGEQYF; clone_size: NA; v_call: TRBV6-5; j_call: TRBJ2-7; d_call: NA
cdr3_nt: TGTGCCAGCAGCTCGGGACTAGCGGCCACCGGGGAGCTGTTTTTT; cdr3_aa: CASSSGLAATGELFF; clone_size: NA; v_call: TRBV7-9; j_call: TRBJ2-2; d_call: TRBD2
cdr3_nt: TGCGCCAGCAGCCCCCTCTCCCTTGGAGGGCGTGATACGCAGTATTTT; cdr3_aa: CASSPLSLGGRDTQYF; clone_size: NA; v_call: TRBV4-3; j_call: TRBJ2-3; d_call: NA
cdr3_nt: TGTGCCAGCAGCCAAGGGCGCGGGACCGTCCTGACTTTC; cdr3_aa: CASSQGRGTVLTF; clone_size: NA; v_call: TRBV3-1/TRBV3-2; j_call: TRBJ2-6; d_call: NA
cdr3_nt: TGTGCCAGCAGCTCGGGACTAGCGGGATGGGAGACCCAGTACTTC; cdr3_aa: CASSSGLAGWETQYF; clone_size: once; v_call: TRBV7-3; j_call: TRBJ2-5; d_call: TRBD2
cdr3_nt: TGTGCCATCAGTGGACAGAGAACGGATGGCTACACCTTC; cdr3_aa: CAISGQRTDGYTF; clone_size: NA; v_call: TRBV10-3; j_call: TRBJ1-2; d_call: NA
cdr3_nt: TGTGCCAGTAGTACGACCGGGACTAGAACATACAATGAGCAGTTCTTC; cdr3_aa: CASSTTGTRTYNEQFF; clone_size: NA; v_call: TRBV19; j_call: TRBJ2-1; d_call: TRBD2
cdr3_nt: TGTGCCAGCAGCTTTACAGGGGCAGGAAACACCATATATTTT; cdr3_aa: CASSFTGAGNTIYF; clone_size: NA; v_call: TRBV7-9; j_call: TRBJ1-3; d_call: TRBD1
cdr3_nt: TGTGCCAGCAGCTTAGATGGGGCTAGCACTGAAGCTTTCTTT; cdr3_aa: CASSLDGASTEAFF; clone_size: once; v_call: TRBV11-2; j_call: TRBJ1-1; d_call: NA
cdr3_nt: TGTGCCAGCAGTTACTTGGGAGAGGGAACAGATACGCAGTATTTT; cdr3_aa: CASSYLGEGTDTQYF; clone_size: once; v_call: TRBV6-5; j_call: TRBJ2-3; d_call: NA
cdr3_nt: TGTGCCATCAGTGATGGGGGCACTCAGCCCCAGCATTTT; cdr3_aa: CAISDGGTQPQHF; clone_size: NA; v_call: TRBV10-3; j_call: TRBJ1-5; d_call: NA
cdr3_nt: TGTGCCAGCAGTCTACAGCCGAACACTGAAGCTTTCTTT; cdr3_aa: CASSLQPNTEAFF; clone_size: NA; v_call: TRBV7-3; j_call: TRBJ1-1; d_call: NA
cdr3_nt: TGCAGTGCACAGATCACAGATACGCAGTATTTT; cdr3_aa: CSAQITDTQYF; clone_size: NA; v_call: TRBV20-1; j_call: TRBJ2-3; d_call: NA
cdr3_nt: TGTGCCAGCAGTACCCCGGGACAGGGTAACATGATGGGGGAAAAACTGTTTTTT; cdr3_aa: CASSTPGQGNMMGEKLFF; clone_size: few; v_call: TRBV6-2/TRBV6-3; j_call: TRBJ1-4; d_call: TRBD1
cdr3_nt: TGTGCCAGCAGTTTTGACAGGACAACGTTCTATGGAGGAAACACCATATATTTT; cdr3_aa: CASSFDRTTFYGGNTIYF; clone_size: NA; v_call: TRBV5-6; j_call: TRBJ1-3; d_call: NA
cdr3_nt: TGTGCCAGCAGTCCGGCACCCCCGACAGCTTACGACCAGTATAGCAATCAGCCCCAGCATTTT; cdr3_aa: CASSPAPPTAYDQYSNQPQHF; clone_size: once; v_call: TRBV28; j_call: TRBJ1-5; d_call: NA
cdr3_nt: TGTGCCAGCAGTTTTTCTTTTCGGGGTGAGAGTGAAAAACTGTTTTTT; cdr3_aa: CASSFSFRGESEKLFF; clone_size: NA; v_call: TRBV28; j_call: TRBJ1-4; d_call: NA
cdr3_nt: TGCAGTGCTAGTTATCTAGATACGCAGTATTTT; cdr3_aa: CSASYLDTQYF; clone_size: once; v_call: TRBV20-1; j_call: TRBJ2-3; d_call: NA
cdr3_nt: TGCGCCAGCAGCCAATTAACTAGCGGGAGCCGGGAGACCCAGTACTTC; cdr3_aa: CASSQLTSGSRETQYF; clone_size: NA; v_call: TRBV4-1; j_call: TRBJ2-5; d_call: TRBD2
cdr3_nt: TGTGCCAGCAGCCCTCCCGACTTGAGGGAGCAGTACTTC; cdr3_aa: CASSPPDLREQYF; clone_size: NA; v_call: TRBV28; j_call: TRBJ2-7; d_call: NA
cdr3_nt: TGCAGCGTTCGTCCTATGAACACTGAAGCTTTCTTT; cdr3_aa: CSVRPMNTEAFF; clone_size: NA; v_call: TRBV29-1; j_call: TRBJ1-1; d_call: NA
cdr3_nt: TGTGCCAGCAGCCTCGACAGCCACTATGGCTACACCTTC; cdr3_aa: CASSLDSHYGYTF; clone_size: NA; v_call: TRBV11-1; j_call: TRBJ1-2; d_call: NA
cdr3_nt: TGTGCCAGCAGCCATAAATCCGGGAATGGCGAGCAGTACTTC; cdr3_aa: CASSHKSGNGEQYF; clone_size: few; v_call: TRBV3-1/TRBV3-2; j_call: TRBJ2-7; d_call: NA
cdr3_nt: TGTGCCAGCAGATTTGGACAGGGAAACACCGGGGAGCTGTTTTTT; cdr3_aa: CASRFGQGNTGELFF; clone_size: NA; v_call: TRBV7-8; j_call: TRBJ2-2; d_call: TRBD1
cdr3_nt: TGTGCCAGCAGCAAAGAGTCGCGGACTATAATAGCCAAAAACATTCAGTACTTC; cdr3_aa: CASSKESRTIIAKNIQYF; clone_size: few; v_call: TRBV21-1; j_call: TRBJ2-4; d_call: NA
cdr3_nt: TGTGCCAGCAGCTTGGCCGCTCAGGATAGCTACGAGCAGTACTTC; cdr3_aa: CASSLAAQDSYEQYF; clone_size: NA; v_call: TRBV5-5; j_call: TRBJ2-7; d_call: NA
cdr3_nt: TGCGCCAGCAGCTGGCAAGTGACTGGCTCCTACGAGCAGTACTTC; cdr3_aa: CASSWQVTGSYEQYF; clone_size: once; v_call: TRBV5-1; j_call: TRBJ2-7; d_call: NA
cdr3_nt: TGTGCCAGCAGGGTCGCAGTGTCCGGGGGCACTGAAGCTTTCTTT; cdr3_aa: CASRVAVSGGTEAFF; clone_size: NA; v_call: TRBV28; j_call: TRBJ1-1; d_call: NA
cdr3_nt: TGTGCCAGCAGTTTATGGGGACTAGCGGTCGAGCAGTACTTC; cdr3_aa: CASSLWGLAVEQYF; clone_size: NA; v_call: TRBV28; j_call: TRBJ2-7; d_call: TRBD2
cdr3_nt: TGTGCCATCAGCTCCACGGGGGAGGACGAGCAGTACTTC; cdr3_aa: CAISSTGEDEQYF; clone_size: NA; v_call: TRBV10-3; j_call: TRBJ2-7; d_call: NA
cdr3_nt: TGTGCCAGCTCACCGGGGACAGGGGGTATTAATTCACCCCTCCACTTT; cdr3_aa: CASSPGTGGINSPLHF; clone_size: NA; v_call: TRBV18; j_call: TRBJ1-6; d_call: TRBD1
cdr3_nt: TGTGCCAGCAGCTTAGGCACTAGCGCCCACAATGAGCAGTTCTTC; cdr3_aa: CASSLGTSAHNEQFF; clone_size: once; v_call: TRBV7-2; j_call: TRBJ2-1; d_call: TRBD2
cdr3_nt: TGTGCCAGCAGTTCCCCCGGGACAGGGACCTACGAGCAGTACTTC; cdr3_aa: CASSSPGTGTYEQYF; clone_size: NA; v_call: TRBV27; j_call: TRBJ2-7; d_call: TRBD1